The next 17 T cell receptor beta chains were all read from a single sample in a study of T cells in Graves' hyperthyroidism and ophthalmopathy. Template material for amplifying TCR beta CDR3 regions consisted of RNA transcripts. The primer set for the first-round RT-PCR of the TCR CDR3 was HTBI. In TCRdb, the multiplex PCR reads were re-called with MiXCR into one record per CDR3 protein. This sample has approximately 560,000 distinct CDR3 sequences; 40% to 55% occur once, and the top ten carry 8.2%. The sample taken for sequencing was peripheral blood or thyroid tissue (not recorded which). The source of these receptors is a woman under 30 with Graves' hyperthyroidism.

This clonotype was seen a few times. CDR3 residues: CRVPLGQFYTEAFF. For the CDR3, the DNA is TGCAGGGTCCCCTTGGGACAGTTTTACACTGAAGCTTTCTTT. The V call is TRBV20-1, the J call TRBJ1-1, with TRBD1 matching over 7 bases. Germline-derived CDR1 and CDR2 are DFQATT and SNEGSKA (reference sequence). The CDR3 runs to 14 residues.

The sample holds many counts of this clonotype. The V call is TRBV7-9, the J call TRBJ1-1, with a tentative D call TRBD1 (5 bases). The CDR3 totals 12 residues. The ends were cut back, 5 bases at V and 7 bases at J, with 11 bases in the middle. Germline V CDR1 and CDR2: SEHNR, FQNEAQ (reference sequence). The CDR3 sequence: CASSQTQGEAFF. CDR3 nucleotides: TGTGCCAGCAGCCAAACCCAGGGTGAAGCTTTCTTT.

The rearrangement uses TRBV10-3 and TRBJ2-7, with 7 bases matching TRBD2. CDR3 length: 14 residues. Unmatched junction bases numbered 12, after V lost 10 bases and J lost 3 bases. Germline-derived CDR1 and CDR2 are ENHRY and SYGVKD. The CDR3 protein is CASSQGLGDYEQYF. CDR3 sequence (DNA): TGTGCCAGCAGCCAAGGACTAGGAGACTACGAGCAGTACTTC.

About this clonotype itself: One junction end disagrees with the germline gene, perhaps due to a read error. V is TRBV10-3 and J is TRBJ2-7; TRBD2 matches at 11 bases. This CDR3 spans 16 amino acids. The germline V gene encodes CDR1 ENHRY and CDR2 SYGVKD. CDR3 loop: CATSGSDTSGSGEQYF. For the CDR3, the DNA is TGTGCCACCAGTGGGTCAGACACTAGCGGGAGCGGCGAGCAGTACTTC.

The chain carries TRBV9 and TRBJ2-7, with D maybe TRBD1 (5 bases). V lost 0 bases and J 4 bases, leaving 11 bases between the germline ends. The CDR3 consists of 14 residues. The germline V gene has CDR1 SGDLS and CDR2 YYNGEE. The DNA of the CDR3 is TGTGCCAGCAGCGTAGAGGGCAGGGCATACGAGCAGTACTTC. It is translated as CASSVEGRAYEQYF.

In the case of this clonotype: This clone may be a read error of a much larger clone one base away. The chain links TRBV25-1 to TRBJ1-1; TRBD1 is a possible D gene (6 bases). Between the trimmed V and J ends, which lost 8 bases and 7 bases, there was a span of 14 bases. The CDR3 length is 12 residues. Germline CDR1 reads MGHDK; CDR2 reads SYGVNS. In DNA form, the CDR3 reads TGTGCCAGCCGTGGCAGGGGCATTGAAGCTTTCTTT. Its translation is CASRGRGIEAFF.

The chain uses TRBV2 and TRBJ2-5; tentative D call: TRBD1 (6 bases). The J call may be faulty, since TRBJ2-1 better matches the DNA end. Germline assignment: CDR1 SNHLY and CDR2 FYNNEI. This CDR3 spans 14 amino acids. Here the CDR3 DNA reads TGTGCCAGCAGTGTCGGGACACCCTACAATGAGCAGTTCTTC. Translating gives CASSVGTPYNEQFF.

The chain employs TRBV11-3 and TRBJ1-4, with unresolved D. The CDR3 covers 15 residues. Trimming shortened V by 5 bases and J by 0 bases, and 10 bases separated the two germline ends. Germline lookup yields CDR1 SGHNT and CDR2 YENEEA. The CDR3 spells CASSLGDATNEKLFF. In DNA, the CDR3 is TGTGCCAGCAGCCTAGGAGATGCAACTAATGAAAAACTGTTTTTT.

The chain has TRBV2 and TRBJ1-2; D is unclear. V lost 9 bases, J lost 6 bases, and 11 bases lay in between. CDR1 SNHLY and CDR2 FYNNEI come from the germline V gene. The CDR3 loop spans 11 amino acids. CDR3 protein: CASAGIDGYTF. The CDR3 DNA is TGTGCCAGTGCCGGAATCGATGGCTACACCTTC.

This chain links TRBV5-1 with TRBJ2-2, with no clear D. The germline CDR1 and CDR2 sequences are SGHRS and YFSETQ. This CDR3 has 15 residues. Deletions cut 7 bases from V and 3 bases from J, with 16 bases between. As DNA, the CDR3 is TGCGCCAGCGAGGCCGTTGGCAGCTACACCGGGGAGCTGTTTTTT. It codes for CASEAVGSYTGELFF.

This clonotype was recorded at least ten times. The chain links TRBV6-6 to TRBJ1-4, with a possible D match to TRBD1 (5 bases). Germline CDR1 and CDR2: MNHNY and SVGAGI (reference sequence). The CDR3 has 11 amino acids. The V end lost 8 bases, the J end lost 6 bases, and 7 bases lay between the germline ends. This CDR3 reads CASVRDEKLFF. The CDR3 coding sequence is TGTGCCAGCGTCAGGGATGAAAAACTGTTTTTT.

This clonotype was seen at least ten times. V usage is TRBV7-2 and J usage is TRBJ2-7; D not certain. CDR1 and CDR2 (germline): SGHTA, FQGNSA. There are 14 residues in the CDR3. V was shortened by 0 bases and J by 3 bases, with 9 bases between the two germline ends. The CDR3 DNA reads as TGTGCCAGCAGCTTAGCGATCGAAGGCTACGAGCAGTACTTC. Translating gives CASSLAIEGYEQYF.

The chain links TRBV5-1 to TRBJ2-5; no clear D. The CDR3 loop spans 16 amino acids. In germline, CDR1 is SGHRS, CDR2 YFSETQ. Trimming pared 6 bases from V and 4 bases from J, leaving 22 bases between. The CDR3 nucleotides read TGCGCCAGCACCTCGAGTCCACGCTCGGGTAGAGAGACCCAGTACTTC. The encoded protein is CASTSSPRSGRETQYF.

The chain is built from TRBV2 and TRBJ2-7; D may be TRBD1 or TRBD2 (5 bases each). Trimming stripped 5 bases from V and 5 bases from J, with 16 bases between. This CDR3 has 14 residues. Germline CDR1 is SNHLY and CDR2 is FYNNEI. The CDR3 loop is CASSLEGLADEQYF. For the CDR3, the DNA is TGTGCCAGCAGTTTAGAGGGGCTGGCAGACGAGCAGTACTTC.

This clonotype appeared many times. The chain recombines TRBV2 with TRBJ1-6, with 7 bases lining up with TRBD1. The CDR3 spans 16 residues. The junction had 11 bases not matched to a gene; V was cut back by 5 bases and J by 7 bases. Germline V gives CDR1 SNHLY, CDR2 FYNNEI. The CDR3 region has the DNA TGTGCCAGCAGTCTACGTGGACAGGTGATCAATTCACCCCTCCACTTT. This encodes CASSLRGQVINSPLHF.

The chain is built from TRBV20-1 and TRBJ1-1; possibly TRBD1 for D (6 bases). Between the trimmed V and J ends, which lost 5 bases and 4 bases, there was a span of 14 bases. The germline V gene encodes CDR1 DFQATT and CDR2 SNEGSKA (reference sequence). The CDR3 spans 13 residues. The CDR3 region is CSAAQGFGTEAFF. The CDR3 DNA reads TGCAGTGCTGCCCAGGGGTTTGGCACTGAAGCTTTCTTT.

This chain joins TRBV2 and TRBJ1-2; 9 nucleotides match TRBD1. The junction had 8 bases not matched to a gene; V was cut back by 8 bases and J by 4 bases. Looked up from germline, CDR1 is SNHLY and CDR2 is FYNNEI. There are 14 residues in the CDR3. CDR3 sequence reads: CASGTGGAFYGYTF. The DNA for the CDR3 is TGTGCCAGCGGCACAGGGGGCGCATTCTATGGCTACACCTTC.